The rows below give T cell receptor beta chains drawn from one sample of a study of T cell repertoires in cytomegalovirus infection. TCRdb fed the reads into MiXCR, producing one record per CDR3 protein. The table includes roughly 340,000 distinct CDR3 sequences, 25% to 35% detected once. Which antigens these TCRs recognize remains unknown. Sequenced here: cultured PBMCs, sampled from culture after CMV antigen stimulation. The receptors were gathered from a human donor in good health (CMV status not recorded). Some clones in this sample may be carry-over from other donors' samples. Both conserved end residues are part of each CDR3. Fields, in order: V gene, CDR3 length, D gene, J gene, clone size, CDR3 protein, CDR3 DNA. The D gene is left open where the match is weak. Rows may omit the clone size; those that give it use once, few, many or a size class.

v_call: TRBV24-1
cdr3_length: 14
d_call: TRBD2
j_call: TRBJ2-1
clone_size: NA
cdr3_aa: CATSGTSPNPEQFF
cdr3_nt: TGTGCCACCAGTGGGACTAGCCCGAATCCGGAGCAGTTCTTC

v_call: TRBV6-1
cdr3_length: 19
d_call: TRBD1
j_call: TRBJ1-2
clone_size: few
cdr3_aa: CASSYRNQGAAWLVYGYTF
cdr3_nt: TGTGCCAGCAGTTACCGCAATCAGGGGGCCGCTTGGTTAGTGTATGGCTACACCTTC

v_call: TRBV20-1
cdr3_length: 16
d_call: NA
j_call: TRBJ1-4
clone_size: few
cdr3_aa: CSARMAGFATNEKLFF
cdr3_nt: TGCAGTGCTAGAATGGCAGGGTTTGCAACTAATGAAAAACTGTTTTTT

v_call: TRBV6-8
cdr3_length: 14
d_call: NA
j_call: TRBJ1-2
clone_size: few
cdr3_aa: CASSLVGGDGGYTF
cdr3_nt: TGTGCCAGCAGTCTAGTGGGGGGCGATGGTGGCTACACCTTC

v_call: TRBV12-3/TRBV12-4
cdr3_length: 17
d_call: TRBD2
j_call: TRBJ2-2
clone_size: few
cdr3_aa: CASSFRAGGLNTGELFF
cdr3_nt: TGTGCCAGCAGTTTCAGGGCGGGGGGGTTGAACACCGGGGAGCTGTTTTTT

v_call: TRBV7-2
cdr3_length: 16
d_call: TRBD2
j_call: TRBJ2-3
clone_size: many
cdr3_aa: CASSSGTSGYTDTQYF
cdr3_nt: TGTGCCAGCAGTTCCGGGACTAGCGGTTACACAGATACGCAGTATTTT

v_call: TRBV18
cdr3_length: 14
d_call: NA
j_call: TRBJ1-1
clone_size: NA
cdr3_aa: CASSPQSQNTEAFF
cdr3_nt: TGTGCCAGCTCACCCCAGAGTCAGAACACTGAAGCTTTCTTT

v_call: TRBV3-1
cdr3_length: 15
d_call: NA
j_call: TRBJ2-7
clone_size: NA
cdr3_aa: CASSYTTGLRGEQYF
cdr3_nt: TGTGCCAGCAGCTACACTACGGGACTCAGGGGCGAGCAGTACTTC

v_call: TRBV11-2
cdr3_length: 15
d_call: TRBD2
j_call: TRBJ2-3
clone_size: NA
cdr3_aa: CASSPSGGRADTQYF
cdr3_nt: TGTGCCAGCAGCCCTAGCGGGGGGCGGGCAGATACGCAGTATTTT

v_call: TRBV4-2
cdr3_length: 16
d_call: NA
j_call: TRBJ1-4
clone_size: NA
cdr3_aa: CASSQDYTRGYEKLFF
cdr3_nt: TGTGCCAGCAGCCAAGATTATACCCGGGGTTATGAAAAACTGTTTTTT

v_call: TRBV7-3
cdr3_length: 15
d_call: TRBD2
j_call: TRBJ2-1
clone_size: many
cdr3_aa: CASSYSGRYYNEQFF
cdr3_nt: TGTGCCAGCAGCTACAGCGGGAGGTACTACAATGAGCAGTTCTTC